One and the same sample provided the 16 T cell receptor beta chains below, sequenced in a study of blood T cell repertoires in COVID-19. Assay used: immunoSEQ multiplex PCR; TCRdb lists only in-frame clones, some missing. The sample includes 200,000 to 300,000 clones, around 87% seen only once; the top ten take over 1.2%. Source material: peripheral blood. These receptors were collected from a woman in her thirties or forties who had recovered from COVID-19.

The rearrangement links TRBV11-2 to TRBJ2-7; the match to TRBD1 covers 7 bases. The germline V gene has CDR1 SGHAT and CDR2 FQNNGV. The J segment lost 2 bases and the V segment lost 6 bases, leaving 10 bases of the junction unmatched. This CDR3 contains 15 residues. CDR3 amino acids: CASRRPGTETYEQYF. The CDR3 DNA follows: TGTGCCAGCAGGCGCCCCGGGACAGAGACCTACGAGCAGTACTTC.

The gene calls are TRBV21-1 and TRBJ1-4. TRBV21-1 is a pseudogene. The CDR3 runs 18 residues. CDR3 DNA sequence: TGTGCCAGCAGCAATCACGGGGGGCCCCCCACAACTAATGAAAAACTGTTTTTT. Protein sequence: CASSNHGGPPTTNEKLFF.

The chain carries TRBV11-2 and TRBJ2-3; D is perhaps TRBD1 (6 bases). V was shortened by 5 bases and J by 4 bases, with 19 bases between the two germline ends. CDR1 is SGHAT, CDR2 FQNNGV, per germline. This CDR3 has 16 residues. The CDR3: CASSKRQGMGSDTQYF. In DNA, the CDR3 is TGTGCCAGCAGCAAAAGGCAGGGGATGGGGTCAGATACGCAGTATTTT.

This clone was seen a handful of times. DNA for the CDR3: TGTGCCAGCAGCCCCCAACCGGGACAGGTTAACTATGGCTACACCTTC. Translating gives CASSPQPGQVNYGYTF. The genes are TRBV7-2 and TRBJ1-2, with 8 bases aligning to TRBD1. This CDR3 comprises 16 residues. The germline V gene encodes CDR1 SGHTA and CDR2 FQGNSA. V was clipped by 5 bases and J by 1 base; unmatched bases: 9.

J is TRBJ2-5 and V is TRBV14; D is perhaps TRBD2 (7 bases). CDR3 size: 16 residues. V was shortened by 1 base and J by 2 bases, with 14 bases between the two germline ends. CDR1 SGHDN and CDR2 FVKESK come from the germline V gene. The CDR3 here is CASSQVPGRGQETQYF. The CDR3 bases are TGTGCCAGCAGCCAAGTGCCAGGGAGGGGGCAAGAGACCCAGTACTTC.

The CDR3 bases are TGTGCCAGCAGCGAATTCGACAGGGCTGGCTACACCTTC. The encoded protein is CASSEFDRAGYTF. The genes are TRBV9 and TRBJ1-2, with TRBD1 matching over 7 bases. Trimming took 3 bases from V and 7 from J; bases not matched to a gene: 6. Germline CDR1 is SGDLS and CDR2 is YYNGEE. This CDR3 spans 13 amino acids. The variable domain in full, completed from reference TRBV9 and TRBJ1-2, reads DSGVTQTPKHLITATGQRVTLRCSPRSGDLSVYWYQQSLDQGLQFLIQYYNGEERAKGNILERFSAQQFPDLHSELNLSSLELGDSALYFCASSEFDRAGYTFGSGTRLTVV.

The genes are TRBV24-1 and TRBJ2-7, with D possibly TRBD2 on 5 matching bases. The germline V and J ends were trimmed by 3 bases and 7 bases, with 9 bases remaining between them. Germline loops: CDR1 KGHDR, CDR2 SFDVKD. The CDR3 contains 12 residues. The CDR3, as DNA: TGTGCCACCAGTGATCCTACGGGGGAGCAGTACTTC. This translates into CATSDPTGEQYF.

This clone turned up a few times. This sequence joins TRBV19 and TRBJ2-2, with D unclear. The CDR3 extends over 14 amino acids. V was shortened by 1 base and J by 5 bases, with 8 bases between the two germline ends. Germline assignment: CDR1 LNHDA and CDR2 SQIVND (reference sequence). The DNA of the CDR3 is TGTGCCAGTAGTATAGCCGCGCGTACCGGGGAGCTGTTTTTT. Its translation: CASSIAARTGELFF.

This sequence joins TRBV9 and TRBJ1-4, with D uncertain. From germline, CDR1 is SGDLS and CDR2 YYNGEE. V lost 0 bases and J lost 5, with 17 bases in between. The CDR3 is made up of 17 amino acids. CDR3 amino acids: CASSVDGRAVSNEKLFF. Written as DNA, the CDR3 is TGTGCCAGCAGCGTAGACGGGCGGGCGGTGAGCAATGAAAAACTGTTTTTT.

The genes are TRBV7-3 and TRBJ2-1; tentative D call: TRBD2 (6 bases). This CDR3 is built from 14 residues. V was trimmed by 5 bases and J by 10 bases, leaving 18 bases between them. The germline V gene encodes CDR1 SGHTA and CDR2 FQGTGA. CDR3 loop: CASSRTGTPSEQFF. CDR3 in DNA: TGTGCCAGCAGCAGGACCGGGACTCCCTCCGAGCAGTTCTTC.

This clone was recorded a few times. The chain has TRBV5-1 and TRBJ1-3; D uncertain. The CDR3 has 15 residues. Deletions cut 4 bases from V and 1 base from J, with 12 bases between. Germline values: CDR1 SGHRS, CDR2 YFSETQ. CDR3 region: CASSPDPGSGNTIYF. The CDR3 DNA reads TGCGCCAGCAGCCCCGATCCGGGGTCTGGAAACACCATATATTTT.

The gene calls are TRBV2 and TRBJ2-1, with 8 bases matching TRBD1. The length of the CDR3 is 13 residues. The germline V gene encodes CDR1 SNHLY and CDR2 FYNNEI. Trimming removed 7 bases from V and 8 bases from J; junction bases left unmatched: 7. CDR3 nucleotides: TGTGCCAGCATTTCGGACAGGGTAGATGAGCAGTTCTTC. Protein product: CASISDRVDEQFF.

The chain joins TRBV5-1 to TRBJ2-7, with D unresolved. Trimming took off 4 bases at V and 3 bases at J, with 11 bases between the two ends. The CDR3 length is 13 residues. Germline V gene sequence: CDR1 SGHRS, CDR2 YFSETQ. The CDR3 DNA reads TGCGCCAGCAGCAGGCTAGGTTACTACGAGCAGTACTTC. Translated: CASSRLGYYEQYF. Variable domain in full (rest from reference TRBV5-1 and TRBJ2-7): KAGVTQTPRYLIKTRGQQVTLSCSPISGHRSVSWYQQTPGQGLQFLFEYFSETQRNKGNFPGRFSGRQFSNSRSEMNVSTLELGDSALYLCASSRLGYYEQYFGPGTRLTVT.

The chain is built from TRBV30 and TRBJ2-5; 7 nucleotides agree with TRBD1. Germline CDR1 GTSNPN, CDR2 SVGIG (reference sequence). This CDR3 is built from 15 residues. The ends lost 0 bases at V and 2 bases at J; junction bases unmatched: 6. The CDR3 protein is CAWSVQGSRQETQYF. The CDR3 DNA reads as TGTGCCTGGAGTGTACAGGGGAGTAGACAAGAGACCCAGTACTTC.

As DNA, the CDR3 is TGTGCCTGGAGTCTCGGACAGGCCGGCTACACCTTC. It codes for CAWSLGQAGYTF. J is TRBJ1-2 and V is TRBV30; the match to TRBD1 covers 7 bases. V lost 2 bases, J lost 8 bases, and 5 bases stayed unmatched. This CDR3 is 12 amino acids long. Germline assignment: CDR1 GTSNPN and CDR2 SVGIG (reference sequence).

CDR3 nucleotides: TGTGCCAGCAGTTACTCGCGCGGAAATACGCAGTATTTT. It specifies CASSYSRGNTQYF. The chain combines TRBV6-5 with TRBJ2-3; unclear D gene. The CDR3 spans 13 residues. Germline V CDR1 and CDR2: MNHEY, SVGAGI. Between the trimmed V and J ends, which lost 0 bases and 7 bases, there was a span of 8 bases.